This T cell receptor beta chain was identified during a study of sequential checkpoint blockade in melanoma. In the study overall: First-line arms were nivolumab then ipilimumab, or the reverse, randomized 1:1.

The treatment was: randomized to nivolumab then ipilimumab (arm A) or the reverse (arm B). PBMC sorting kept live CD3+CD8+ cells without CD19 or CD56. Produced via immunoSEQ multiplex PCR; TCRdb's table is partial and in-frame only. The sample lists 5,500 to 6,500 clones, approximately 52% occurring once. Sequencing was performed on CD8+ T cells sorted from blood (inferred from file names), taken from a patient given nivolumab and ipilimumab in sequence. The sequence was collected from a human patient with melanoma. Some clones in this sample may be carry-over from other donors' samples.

This CDR3 is CASSHPEGRQNTEAFF. The DNA of the CDR3 is TGTGCCAGCAGCCACCCAGAGGGAAGACAGAACACTGAAGCTTTCTTT. The chain combines TRBV9 with TRBJ1-1; D unclear. Germline CDR1 reads SGDLS; CDR2 reads YYNGEE. V lost 4 bases to trimming and J lost 1 base, with 17 bases between them. The CDR3 runs to 16 residues.